This T cell receptor (beta chain) was retrieved from a study of control samples from healthy donors and cancer patients. This table comes from immunoSEQ multiplex PCR, and its TCRdb copy is limited to in-frame clones, with some not included. The sample has 76,000 or so clones; under 90% are singletons. Germline V CDR1 and CDR2: MNHEY, SVGEGT. The CDR3 length is 12 residues. V lost 6 bases, J lost 9 bases, and 14 bases lay in between. Sequenced: PBMCs. V and J are TRBV6-2 or TRBV6-3 and TRBJ2-5; D is unresolved. This sequence originates from a woman between 50 and 59 years old with colorectal cancer. This chain's CDR3 is CASSRTGTPQYF. DNA of the CDR3: TGTGCCAGCAGCCGCACCGGTACGCCCCAGTACTTC.